The T cell receptor (beta chain) under discussion was sequenced for a study of shared clonotypes between healthy human individuals. As for the study in general: Each donor contributed plates that comprised three CD4 naive, three CD4 memory, two CD8 naive and one CD8 memory.

In germline, CDR1 is SGHTA, CDR2 FQGNSA. Trimming at V came to 3 bases and at J to 6 bases, leaving 7 bases not matched to a gene. The CDR3 spans 15 residues. Naive CD8 cells were CD45RO-negative, positively selected for CCR7, excluding terminally differentiated effector memory CD45RA+ cells. Methods used by the authors: For the immunoSEQ data, sequences were junction-only without quality scores, so filtering differed. Measured with immunoSEQ multiplex PCR; TCRdb has only the in-frame clones, and not every one. V and J calls and clone size follow that table, whereas D and trimming were derived from the DNA. The table shows some 2.1 million clones, with roughly 94% occurring only once.

The chain couples TRBV7-2 to TRBJ2-3, with TRBD2 identical over 9 bases. The sequenced sample was naive CD8+ T cells sorted from blood. This receptor was obtained from a young man in good health. The CDR3 sequence: CASSFGAGGRDTQYF. CDR3 bases: TGTGCCAGCAGCTTCGGTGCGGGAGGGCGGGATACGCAGTATTTT.